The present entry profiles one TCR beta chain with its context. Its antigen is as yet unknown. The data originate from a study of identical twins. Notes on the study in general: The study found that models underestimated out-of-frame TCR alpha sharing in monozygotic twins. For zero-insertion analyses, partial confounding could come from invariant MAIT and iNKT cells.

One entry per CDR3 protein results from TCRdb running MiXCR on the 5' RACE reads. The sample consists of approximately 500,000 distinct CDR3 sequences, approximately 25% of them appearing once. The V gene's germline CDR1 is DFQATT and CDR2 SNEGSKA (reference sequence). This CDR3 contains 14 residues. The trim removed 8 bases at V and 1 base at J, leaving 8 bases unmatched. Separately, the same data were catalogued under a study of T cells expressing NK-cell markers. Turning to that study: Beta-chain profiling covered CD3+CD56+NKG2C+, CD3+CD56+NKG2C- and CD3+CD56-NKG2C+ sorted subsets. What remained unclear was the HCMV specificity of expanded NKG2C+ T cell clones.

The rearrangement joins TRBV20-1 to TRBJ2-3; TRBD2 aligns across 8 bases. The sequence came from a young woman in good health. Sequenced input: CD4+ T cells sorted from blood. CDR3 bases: TGCAGTCCCATCCGGGAGGGTGGCACAGATACGCAGTATTTT. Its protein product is CSPIREGGTDTQYF.